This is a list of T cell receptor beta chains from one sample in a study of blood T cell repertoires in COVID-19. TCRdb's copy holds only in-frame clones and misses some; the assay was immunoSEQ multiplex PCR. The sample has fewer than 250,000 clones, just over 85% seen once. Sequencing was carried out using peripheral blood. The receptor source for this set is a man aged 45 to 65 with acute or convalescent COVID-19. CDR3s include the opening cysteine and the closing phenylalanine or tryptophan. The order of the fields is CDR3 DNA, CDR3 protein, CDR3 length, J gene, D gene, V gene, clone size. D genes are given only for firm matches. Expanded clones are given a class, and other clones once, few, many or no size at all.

TGTGCCAGCAGCCCAAGAGGGACAGGGGTAGGGACAGATACGCAGTATTTT,CASSPRGTGVGTDTQYF,17,TRBJ2-3,TRBD1,TRBV7-8,NA
TGCGCCAGCAGGGAGGGTCTAGCAGATACGCAGTATTTT,CASREGLADTQYF,13,TRBJ2-3,NA,TRBV5-1,NA
TGTGCCAGCGGAAGGCGACAGGGGAACACTGAAGCTTTCTTT,CASGRRQGNTEAFF,14,TRBJ1-1,TRBD1,TRBV2,NA
TGCGCCAGCAGCCGGGACAGGGCCACTGAAGCTTTCTTT,CASSRDRATEAFF,13,TRBJ1-1,TRBD1,TRBV5-1,NA
TGTGCCAGCAGCCAAGATGGACGGGGGGGCCGGGAGACCCAGTACTTC,CASSQDGRGGRETQYF,16,TRBJ2-5,TRBD2,TRBV14,once
TGCAGTGCTAGTGACAGGGCCCCTTCACCCCTCCACTTT,CSASDRAPSPLHF,13,TRBJ1-6,TRBD1,TRBV20-1,NA
TGCGCCAGCAGCGAGGACAACTCTGGAAACACCATATATTTT,CASSEDNSGNTIYF,14,TRBJ1-3,NA,TRBV5-1,NA
TGTGCCAGCAGCAAGGACAGGGCTAGGGAAAAACTGTTTTTT,CASSKDRAREKLFF,14,TRBJ1-4,TRBD1,TRBV2,NA
TGTGCCAGCAGCTCAGCCGCCCTATCGGGGGACGAGCAGTACTTC,CASSSAALSGDEQYF,15,TRBJ2-7,NA,TRBV7-9,NA
TGTGTCAGAAGCTTAGGGACCGGGACAGACACTGAAGCTTTCTTT,CVRSLGTGTDTEAFF,15,TRBJ1-1,NA,TRBV7-5,few
TGTGCCAGCCTACCCTGGGGGGAGACTGAAGCTTTCTTT,CASLPWGETEAFF,13,TRBJ1-1,NA,TRBV6-5,NA
TGCAGCGCCAAGGGACAGGGAGGCACTGAAGCTTTCTTT,CSAKGQGGTEAFF,13,TRBJ1-1,TRBD1,TRBV29-1,NA
TGTGCCAGCAGTCGGAGGGACAGGGACTATGGCTACACCTTC,CASSRRDRDYGYTF,14,TRBJ1-2,TRBD1,TRBV27,NA
TGCGCCAGCACAACGGGACAGGACACCGGGGAGCTGTTTTTT,CASTTGQDTGELFF,14,TRBJ2-2,TRBD1,TRBV5-1,NA